The entry below gives a single T cell receptor beta chain sequence along with its context. Its antigen is undetermined. PCR primers comprised 60 Vbeta and 13 Jbeta primers. Produced via immunoSEQ multiplex PCR; TCRdb's table is partial and in-frame only. The repertoire consists of over 100,000 clones, with over 8% occurring once and the leading ten covering about 5.5%. Unmatched junction bases numbered 5, after V lost 4 bases and J lost 3 bases. Per germline, CDR1 LGHNA and CDR2 YNFKEQ. CDR3 length equals 14 residues. These data are taken from a study of cytomegalovirus exposure and HLA in healthy donors. About the research overall: A previous analysis identified fewer than 130 million unique TCR beta sequences derived from 180 million or so T cells.

Broader study findings: Immune exposure information available was restricted to CMV serostatus. The authors listed about 170 TCR beta chains as cytomegalovirus-associated. Of the V segments, some could not be distinguished, including TRBV6-2 and TRBV6-3, and were excluded.

The chain employs TRBV4-2 and TRBJ2-7, with 8 positions matching TRBD1. This receptor was taken from a man aged 35-49 years in good health and CMV-seronegative. Source material: PBMCs. The CDR3 loop reads CASSRGQANYEQYF. In DNA form, the CDR3 reads TGTGCCAGCAGCCGGGGACAGGCAAACTACGAGCAGTACTTC.